This TCR beta chain was identified in a study of blood T cell repertoires in COVID-19. Study-level background: Samples taken during acute and convalescent COVID-19 were collected in the United States, Italy and Spain. Sample material is recorded as cDNA or gDNA derived from T cells, B-cell-depleted T cells, or PBMCs.

Per the original data handling: The assay estimated nucleated cells by amplifying reference gene primers. Profiled with immunoSEQ multiplex PCR; TCRdb holds only in-frame clones, not every one. That table is the source of V, J and clone size, and D and trimming were worked out from the DNA. Of fewer than 50,000 clones in the sample, 79% were seen once. This sequence was found in a man between 65 and 80 years old with acute or convalescent COVID-19. Sequenced input: peripheral blood.

CDR3 in DNA: TGTGCCAGCAGCTTATCGGGCGGGAGTGGGCTAGAGACCCAGTACTTC. It specifies CASSLSGGSGLETQYF. This chain links TRBV7-2 with TRBJ2-5, with 7 bases identical to TRBD2. Trimming cost V 2 bases and J 4 bases; bases outside gene matches: 10. This CDR3 spans 16 amino acids. The germline CDR1 and CDR2 sequences are SGHTA and FQGNSA.